Each of the 29 T cell receptor beta chains below was sequenced from the same sample in a study of T cell clonotyping in hematopoietic cell transplantation. The repertoire was sequenced with immunoSEQ multiplex PCR; TCRdb's copy has only in-frame clones and lacks some. The table lists around 4,000 clones, more than 85% of them singletons, with almost 0.95% in the top ten. The input for sequencing was PBMCs, taken 30 days after allogeneic stem cell transplant. The receptors were gathered from a male patient in his fifties who had an allogeneic stem cell transplant from a related donor, so the T cells may come from the graft donor. Some clones in this sample may be carry-over from other donors' samples.

The CDR3 is CASSQDGGPNSPLHF. CDR3 nucleotide sequence: TGCGCCAGCAGCCAAGACGGAGGACCAAATTCACCCCTCCACTTT. V is TRBV4-1 and J is TRBJ1-6; D is unclear. The length of the CDR3 is 15 residues. Deletions cut 0 bases from V and 7 bases from J, with 10 bases between. CDR1 is MGHRA and CDR2 is YSYEKL in the germline V gene.

This chain uses TRBV10-3 with TRBJ1-1, with 10 bases identical to TRBD1. CDR1 ENHRY and CDR2 SYGVKD come from the germline V gene. The CDR3 is 15 residues long. V lost 6 bases, J lost 4 bases, and 8 bases stayed unmatched. The CDR3 protein is CAIREDRGSSTEAFF. For the CDR3, the DNA is TGTGCCATCAGGGAGGACAGGGGGTCAAGCACTGAAGCTTTCTTT.

The V and J genes are TRBV19 and TRBJ2-2; D may be TRBD1 (6 bases). Trimming left V 7 bases short and J 7 bases short, with 16 bases between. This CDR3 comprises 14 residues. CDR1 and CDR2 from the germline V gene are LNHDA and SQIVND (reference sequence). CDR3: CASTPVGGGGELFF. The CDR3 bases are TGTGCCAGTACCCCCGTTGGGGGCGGCGGGGAGCTGTTTTTT. Full variable domain (missing parts from reference TRBV19 and TRBJ2-2): DGGITQSPKYLFRKEGQNVTLSCEQNLNHDAMYWYRQDPGQGLRLIYYSQIVNDFQKGDIAEGYSVSREKKESFPLTVTSAQKNPTAFYLCASTPVGGGGELFFGEGSRLTVL.

The chain employs TRBV10-2 and TRBJ2-7, with 12 bases identical to TRBD2. With V trimmed by 0 bases and J by 0 bases, 6 bases remained unmatched. The CDR3 totals 18 residues. The V gene's germline CDR1 is WSHSY and CDR2 SAAADI. The CDR3 sequence is CASSESVGLAGLSYEQYF. In DNA form, the CDR3 reads TGCGCCAGCAGTGAGTCGGTAGGACTAGCGGGGCTCTCCTACGAGCAGTACTTC.

The chain combines TRBV9 with TRBJ2-5, with 12 bases aligning to TRBD1. The V gene end was trimmed by 3 bases and the J gene end by 4 bases; junction bases not matched to a gene: 10. In germline, CDR1 is SGDLS, CDR2 YYNGEE. The CDR3 runs 17 residues. The CDR3 sequence: CASSAGTGGGRSETQYF. In DNA form, the CDR3 reads TGTGCCAGCAGCGCCGGGACAGGGGGCGGGAGGTCAGAGACCCAGTACTTC.

The rearrangement links TRBV5-1 to TRBJ1-5; TRBD1 might be the D (5 bases). Trimming pared 0 bases from V and 3 bases from J, leaving 13 bases between. The CDR3 totals 16 residues. Germline CDR1 is SGHRS and CDR2 is YFSETQ. The CDR3 protein is CASSLGPEGINQPQHF. The CDR3 DNA reads as TGCGCCAGCAGCTTGGGACCCGAGGGGATCAATCAGCCCCAGCATTTT.

This rearrangement joins TRBV19 to TRBJ1-4, with 11 bases that match TRBD1. Trimming removed 4 bases from V and 8 bases from J; junction bases left unmatched: 6. Germline CDR1 LNHDA, CDR2 SQIVND (reference sequence). The CDR3 is 15 residues long. CDR3 nucleotide sequence: TGTGCCAGTAGTACCGGGGACAGGGGGGTCGAAAAACTGTTTTTT. Protein: CASSTGDRGVEKLFF. The variable domain in full, with the rest retrieved from reference TRBV19 and TRBJ1-4, is DGGITQSPKYLFRKEGQNVTLSCEQNLNHDAMYWYRQDPGQGLRLIYYSQIVNDFQKGDIAEGYSVSREKKESFPLTVTSAQKNPTAFYLCASSTGDRGVEKLFFGSGTQLSVL.

V usage is TRBV5-1 and J usage is TRBJ1-1; D is uncertain. Germline CDR1 is SGHRS and CDR2 is YFSETQ. V lost 3 bases to trimming and J lost 5 bases, with 11 bases between them. The CDR3 has 13 residues. The CDR3 nucleotides read TGCGCCAGCAGCTCTGGAATGGGGACTGAAGCTTTCTTT. This encodes CASSSGMGTEAFF.

The chain is built from TRBV5-6 and TRBJ2-7, with 10 bases fitting TRBD2. The CDR3 sequence is 15 residues long. Germline V gene sequence: CDR1 SGHDT, CDR2 YYEEEE. V gave up 3 bases and J gave up 2 bases; unmatched junction bases: 5. Here the CDR3 DNA reads TGTGCCAGCAGCTCCTTAGCGGGAGGAGCCTACGAGCAGTACTTC. This sequence encodes CASSSLAGGAYEQYF.

V and J are TRBV6-5 and TRBJ2-5; 11 nucleotides line up with TRBD2. The J call may be mistaken, given a closer DNA end match to TRBJ2-7. Germline assignment: CDR1 MNHEY and CDR2 SVGAGI. This CDR3 region has 15 residues. The CDR3 protein is CASRGLADTHYEQYF. CDR3 bases: TGTGCCAGCAGGGGACTAGCGGATACGCACTACGAGCAGTACTTC.

This CDR3 is CSLDRNEKLFF. In nucleotides, the CDR3 is TGCAGTCTGGACAGGAATGAAAAACTGTTTTTT. The gene calls are TRBV20-1 and TRBJ1-4; TRBD1 matches 7 bases. From germline, CDR1 is DFQATT and CDR2 SNEGSKA (reference sequence). The CDR3 length is 11 residues. V lost 8 bases and J lost 5; bases outside the gene matches: 2.

V is TRBV6-1 and J is TRBJ1-3; a weak D match, TRBD1 (5 bases). The germline CDR1 and CDR2 sequences are MNHNS and SASEGT. The CDR3 covers 14 residues. Trimming left V 7 bases short and J 4 bases short, with 14 bases between. DNA for the CDR3: TGTGCCAGCAAACTGACAGTAGGAGGAAACACCATATATTTT. This encodes CASKLTVGGNTIYF.

The chain has TRBV27 and TRBJ2-1, with TRBD2 identical over 7 bases. There are 14 residues in the CDR3. Germline CDR1 is MNHEY and CDR2 is SMNVEV (reference sequence). With 0 bases clipped from V and 4 bases from J, the junction kept 0 bases outside the gene matches. CDR3 in amino acids: CASSLSAGYNEQFF. The CDR3 DNA reads as TGTGCCAGCAGTTTATCAGCGGGATACAATGAGCAGTTCTTC.

The rearrangement links TRBV10-3 to TRBJ2-7; D call uncertain. The CDR3 is 13 residues long. Trimming removed 3 bases from V and 3 bases from J, with 9 bases in between. Germline V lookup: CDR1 ENHRY, CDR2 SYGVKD. As DNA, the CDR3 is TGTGCCATCAGTGACAGCCGGATCTACGAGCAGTACTTC. As protein: CAISDSRIYEQYF.

The V and J genes are TRBV5-1 and TRBJ2-7; 8 bases fit TRBD1. The germline CDR1 and CDR2 sequences are SGHRS and YFSETQ. The length of the CDR3 is 14 residues. Germline trimming cut 7 bases from V and 5 bases from J; bases unmatched to any gene: 11. CDR3 nucleotides: TGCGCCAGCGGACCCTCAGGGGGCCAGAACGAGCAGTACTTC. It encodes CASGPSGGQNEQYF.

This chain joins TRBV28 and TRBJ1-2; unclear D gene. The CDR3 contains 15 residues. The ends were cut back, 4 bases at V and 6 bases at J, with 18 bases in the middle. The germline V gene encodes CDR1 MDHEN and CDR2 SYDVKM. The CDR3 sequence: CASSSLRTPRDGYTF. CDR3 bases: TGTGCCAGCAGTTCCCTACGGACCCCGCGGGATGGCTACACCTTC.

The V call is TRBV5-1, the J call TRBJ1-6; possibly TRBD1 for D (6 bases). The CDR3 spans 16 residues. CDR1 and CDR2 (germline): SGHRS, YFSETQ. V was pared by 2 bases and J by 14 bases, with 23 bases between. The CDR3 sequence: CASSLETGVGGKALHF. The CDR3 nucleotides read TGCGCCAGCAGCTTAGAGACAGGTGTCGGTGGTAAGGCCCTCCACTTT.

The chain employs TRBV7-2 and TRBJ2-3; TRBD2 aligns across 9 bases. Trimming at V came to 0 bases and at J to 4 bases, leaving 14 bases not matched to a gene. Germline CDR1 SGHTA, CDR2 FQGNSA. The CDR3 extends over 19 amino acids. CDR3 sequence: CASSLARRGGPVLSDTQYF. CDR3 coding DNA: TGTGCCAGCAGCTTAGCGCGGCGGGGGGGCCCCGTGTTATCAGATACGCAGTATTTT.

The chain couples TRBV4-1 to TRBJ2-3; either TRBD1 or TRBD2 may supply D (6 bases each). This CDR3 is 17 amino acids long. Germline V gene sequence: CDR1 MGHRA, CDR2 YSYEKL. The V end lost 1 base, the J end lost 2 bases, and 16 bases lay between the germline ends. This CDR3 reads CASSQGGAAGPTDTQYF. In DNA form, the CDR3 reads TGCGCCAGCAGCCAAGGGGGGGCGGCGGGGCCCACAGATACGCAGTATTTT.

This chain connects TRBV11-3 to TRBJ1-1; D possibly corresponds to TRBD1 (6 bases). V was trimmed by 8 bases and J by 4 bases, leaving 11 bases between them. Germline V lookup: CDR1 SGHNT, CDR2 YENEEA. The CDR3 sequence is 12 residues long. The CDR3 here is CASRGASTEAFF. For the CDR3, the DNA is TGTGCCAGCCGGGGGGCGAGCACTGAAGCTTTCTTT.

The gene calls are TRBV28 and TRBJ2-7, with a weak D call TRBD2 (5 bases). V shed 6 bases and J shed 1 base, with 13 bases lying between them. Germline CDR1 MDHEN, CDR2 SYDVKM. This CDR3 has 14 amino acids. In DNA form, the CDR3 reads TGTGCCAGCAGCCGCCCGGGGTTATCCTACGAGCAGTACTTC. The encoded protein is CASSRPGLSYEQYF. Full variable domain (remainder filled in from reference TRBV28 and TRBJ2-7): DVKVTQSSRYLVKRTGEKVFLECVQDMDHENMFWYRQDPGLGLRLIYFSYDVKMKEKGDIPEGYSVSREKKERFSLILESASTNQTSMYLCASSRPGLSYEQYFGPGTRLTVT.

The rearrangement links TRBV7-3 to TRBJ1-1; D is ambiguous. The CDR3 loop spans 13 amino acids. CDR1 and CDR2 from the germline V gene are SGHTA and FQGTGA. The V and J ends lost 1 base and 1 base respectively, with 4 bases between them. CDR3: CASSLNRNTEAFF. The CDR3 DNA follows: TGTGCCAGCAGCTTAAACAGGAACACTGAAGCTTTCTTT.

The chain is built from TRBV15 and TRBJ1-3, with unresolved D. The CDR3 has 17 amino acids. V lost 0 bases to trimming and J lost 2 bases, with 14 bases between them. Looked up from germline, CDR1 is LNHNV and CDR2 is YYDKDF (reference sequence). The CDR3 DNA reads TGTGCCACCAGCAGAGATGGAACGGGCCGCCCTGGAAACACCATATATTTT. It encodes CATSRDGTGRPGNTIYF.

This clone was observed a handful of times. This rearrangement joins TRBV11-2 to TRBJ2-5, with D maybe TRBD1 (7 bases). V was trimmed by 3 bases and J by 3 bases, leaving 20 bases between them. In germline, CDR1 is SGHAT, CDR2 FQNNGV. The CDR3 is 17 residues long. The CDR3 region is CASSFPRQGGNKETQYF. The DNA of the CDR3 is TGTGCCAGCAGCTTCCCTCGACAGGGCGGGAATAAAGAGACCCAGTACTTC. The full variable domain, in which reference TRBV11-2 and TRBJ2-5 provide the parts outside the CDR3, is EAGVAQSPRYKIIEKRQSVAFWCNPISGHATLYWYQQILGQGPKLLIQFQNNGVVDDSQLPKDRFSAERLKGVDSTLKIQPAKLEDSAVYLCASSFPRQGGNKETQYFGPGTRLLVL.

This clone was counted a single time. The rearrangement joins TRBV28 to TRBJ2-1; D is perhaps TRBD1 (6 bases). This CDR3 spans 13 amino acids. Germline assignment: CDR1 MDHEN and CDR2 SYDVKM. Trimming removed 6 bases at V and 3 bases at J, with 9 bases between. The CDR3: CASSPDSYNEQFF. DNA of the CDR3: TGTGCCAGCAGCCCGGACAGCTACAATGAGCAGTTCTTC.

The rearrangement joins TRBV21-1 to TRBJ1-5. TRBV21-1 is recorded as a pseudogene. This CDR3 is 16 amino acids long. DNA of the CDR3: TGTGCCAGCAGCCAAGGCGACGGAGGGGGCAATCAGCCCCAGCATTTT. Amino acid sequence: CASSQGDGGGNQPQHF.

The chain links TRBV19 to TRBJ2-3; 9 nucleotides match TRBD2. The CDR3 is 19 amino acids. The V gene end was trimmed by 1 base and the J gene end by 0 bases; junction bases not matched to a gene: 11. Per the germline V gene, CDR1 is LNHDA and CDR2 is SQIVND (reference sequence). CDR3 DNA: TGTGCCAGTAGTATAGTTCCTAGCGGGGCCTTGTCTAGCACAGATACGCAGTATTTT. Translating gives CASSIVPSGALSSTDTQYF.

This chain links TRBV19 with TRBJ1-1, with 8 bases lining up with TRBD1. Germline CDR1 and CDR2: LNHDA and SQIVND (reference sequence). Germline trimming cut 3 bases from V and 11 bases from J; bases unmatched to any gene: 8. The CDR3 totals 13 residues. CDR3 sequence (DNA): TGTGCCAGTAGTATCGGACAGGGACTAAGGGCTTTCTTT. This codes for CASSIGQGLRAFF.

The chain combines TRBV5-6 with TRBJ2-5, with D maybe TRBD2 (5 bases). The germline gives CDR1 SGHDT, CDR2 YYEEEE. The CDR3 has 15 amino acids. The V end was cut by 2 bases, the J end by 0 bases, with 11 bases between. In DNA, the CDR3 is TGTGCCAGCAGCTTTTTAGCGCGATACCAAGAGACCCAGTACTTC. Its protein product is CASSFLARYQETQYF. Variable domain in full (rest from reference TRBV5-6 and TRBJ2-5): DAGVTQSPTHLIKTRGQQVTLRCSPKSGHDTVSWYQQALGQGPQFIFQYYEEEERQRGNFPDRFSGHQFPNYSSELNVNALLLGDSALYLCASSFLARYQETQYFGPGTRLLVL.